This is a list of T cell receptor beta chains from one sample in a study of control samples from healthy donors and cancer patients. Sequencing used immunoSEQ multiplex PCR; TCRdb keeps in-frame clones, though not all of them. The sample table sets out about 210,000 clones. Input material: blood. These receptors all stem from a woman in her 30s in good health. The CDR3 runs from the conserved cysteine through the conserved F or W. D genes are given only for firm matches.

CDR3 protein	CDR3 DNA	J gene	V gene	D gene
CASSYARGMNQPQHF	TGTGCCAGCAGTTACGCGAGGGGGATGAATCAGCCCCAGCATTTT	TRBJ1-5	TRBV6-5	-
CASSYTGVSYNEQFF	TGCGCCAGCAGTTATACGGGGGTCTCTTACAATGAGCAGTTCTTC	TRBJ2-1	TRBV10-1	-
CASSLYSMVGDEQFF	TGTGCCAGCAGTTTATATTCCATGGTGGGGGATGAGCAGTTCTTC	TRBJ2-1	TRBV28	-
CASSYSSGLPSPLHF	TGTGCCAGCAGTTACTCTTCAGGGTTGCCCTCACCCCTCCACTTT	TRBJ1-6	TRBV6-2/TRBV6-3	-
CASGQGPSNQPQHF	TGTGCCAGTGGCCAAGGACCTAGCAATCAGCCCCAGCATTTT	TRBJ1-5	TRBV19	-
CASSLGRGGEFYNEQFF	TGTGCCAGCAGCTTAGGAAGGGGCGGGGAGTTCTACAATGAGCAGTTCTTC	TRBJ2-1	TRBV13	-
CASTTNTGELFF	TGTGCCAGCACCACTAACACCGGGGAGCTGTTTTTT	TRBJ2-2	TRBV12-3/TRBV12-4	-
CSASTSGDADTQYF	TGCAGTGCTAGTACTAGCGGGGACGCAGATACGCAGTATTTT	TRBJ2-3	TRBV20-1	TRBD2
CASSPDREVDGYTF	TGTGCCAGTAGTCCAGACAGGGAGGTTGATGGCTACACCTTC	TRBJ1-2	TRBV19	TRBD1
CASSLIAGNTIYF	TGTGCCAGCAGCTTGATAGCTGGAAACACCATATATTTT	TRBJ1-3	TRBV7-2	-
CAWSVTQGTLHF	TGTGCCTGGAGTGTTACCCAGGGGACCCTCCACTTT	TRBJ1-6	TRBV30	-